These 18 T cell receptor beta chains came from one sample sequenced in a study of PD-1 blockade in classical Hodgkin lymphoma. The data were produced by immunoSEQ multiplex PCR, yet TCRdb's version contains in-frame clones alone and is incomplete. The data contain fewer than 55,000 clones, roughly 73% of them singletons. Time point in this sample: cycle 4 day 1 (C4D1), after more than 5 weeks of nivolumab. All patients experienced relapse after autologous stem cell transplantation, and brentuximab vedotin exposure was variable. The material was peripheral blood mononuclear cells (PBMCs), obtained before the fourth cycle of nivolumab. All receptors come from a human donor with classical Hodgkin lymphoma.

The chain carries TRBV6-5 and TRBJ1-5; 7 bases line up with TRBD1. The CDR3 totals 15 residues. The germline gives CDR1 MNHEY, CDR2 SVGAGI. The CDR3 nucleotides are TGTACCACCGCACGACAGGGACTCGGGAATCAGCCCCAGCATTTT. Its protein product is CTTARQGLGNQPQHF.

The chain combines TRBV4-2 with TRBJ2-2; D call uncertain. Looked up from germline, CDR1 is LGHNA and CDR2 is YNFKEQ. V dropped 0 bases and J dropped 1 base, with 9 bases sitting between them. The CDR3 consists of 16 residues. The CDR3 DNA is TGTGCCAGCAGCCAAGAAATCTCCCAGAACACCGGGGAGCTGTTTTTT. This translates into CASSQEISQNTGELFF.

The chain carries TRBV10-3 and TRBJ2-7; no clear D. The CDR3 length is 15 residues. Germline V gene sequence: CDR1 ENHRY, CDR2 SYGVKD. V was shortened by 0 bases and J by 2 bases, with 11 bases between the two germline ends. The CDR3 coding sequence is TGTGCCATCAGTGAGTCGAATATAGTGACCTACGAGCAGTACTTC. It yields the protein CAISESNIVTYEQYF.

The rearrangement links TRBV10-3 to TRBJ1-2, with D hard to call. V lost 4 bases, J lost 6 bases, and 9 bases lay in between. CDR1 and CDR2 (germline): ENHRY, SYGVKD. This CDR3 comprises 12 residues. The CDR3 DNA sequence: TGTGCCATCAGTGGGACGGAGAATGGCTACACCTTC. Its protein product is CAISGTENGYTF.

The rearrangement uses TRBV27 and TRBJ2-2, with D possibly matching TRBD1 (5 bases). Germline loops: CDR1 MNHEY, CDR2 SMNVEV (reference sequence). CDR3 length: 13 amino acids. Trimming removed 5 bases at V and 8 bases at J, with 12 bases between. The DNA for the CDR3 is TGTGCCAGCAGTCCCCAGGGCGGAGGGGAGCTGTTTTTT. Protein sequence: CASSPQGGGELFF.

J is TRBJ2-1 and V is TRBV7-2; 7 nucleotides align to TRBD1. V trimming: 3 bases; J trimming: 15 bases; junction bases outside the gene matches: 11. The CDR3 consists of 13 residues. The germline CDR1 and CDR2 sequences are SGHTA and FQGNSA. CDR3: CASSFSLGGFWFF. The CDR3 DNA follows: TGTGCCAGCAGCTTCTCACTAGGGGGCTTTTGGTTCTTC.

This chain connects TRBV28 to TRBJ1-1, with 7 nucleotides matching TRBD1. CDR3 length: 15 residues. Losses at the gene ends were 7 bases for V and 4 bases for J; bases not matched to a gene: 12. Germline-derived CDR1 and CDR2 are MDHEN and SYDVKM. In nucleotides, the CDR3 is TGTGCCAGCATCCAGGGGGGCGCGGGGAGCACTGAAGCTTTCTTT. It codes for CASIQGGAGSTEAFF.

The chain couples TRBV2 to TRBJ2-3; possibly TRBD2 for D (5 bases). The CDR3 loop spans 14 amino acids. Germline CDR1 is SNHLY and CDR2 is FYNNEI. V was clipped by 6 bases and J by 2 bases, with 12 bases between them. The CDR3 sequence: CASRAGLDTDTQYF. The CDR3 DNA reads as TGTGCCAGCAGGGCCGGACTCGACACAGATACGCAGTATTTT.

The DNA of the CDR3 is TGTGCCAGCAGCCCGAGACTAGCGGGCACAGATACGCAGTATTTT. Amino acids: CASSPRLAGTDTQYF. V is TRBV9 and J is TRBJ2-3; 9 bases line up with TRBD2. CDR3 length: 15 amino acids. V was clipped by 4 bases and J by 1 base; unmatched bases: 4. Germline CDR1 is SGDLS and CDR2 is YYNGEE. Supplemented by reference TRBV9 and TRBJ2-3, the full variable domain reads DSGVTQTPKHLITATGQRVTLRCSPRSGDLSVYWYQQSLDQGLQFLIQYYNGEERAKGNILERFSAQQFPDLHSELNLSSLELGDSALYFCASSPRLAGTDTQYFGPGTRLTVL.

DNA for the CDR3: TGTGCCAGCAGCCCAGCTGTGCGGGGGGGCCGGGATACGCAGTATTTT. It is translated as CASSPAVRGGRDTQYF. The rearrangement links TRBV7-6 to TRBJ2-3; 9 bases map to TRBD2. V shed 5 bases, J shed 6 bases, and the junction held 12 bases outside the gene matches. The germline gives CDR1 SGHVS, CDR2 FNYEAQ. This CDR3 comprises 16 residues.

The chain has TRBV5-4 and TRBJ2-2; D remains unclear. Trimming cost V 0 bases and J 7 bases, with 7 bases left between them. The CDR3 covers 13 residues. Germline V gene lookup returns CDR1 SGHNT and CDR2 YYREEE (reference sequence). CDR3 sequence reads: CASSLASDGELFF. The DNA for the CDR3 is TGTGCCAGCAGCTTGGCCTCCGACGGGGAGCTGTTTTTT.

The chain has TRBV6-6 and TRBJ2-3; 7 bases are a match to TRBD2. CDR3 size: 15 residues. Trimming at V came to 2 bases and at J to 3 bases, leaving 5 bases not matched to a gene. The V gene's germline CDR1 is MNHNY and CDR2 SVGAGI (reference sequence). CDR3 DNA sequence: TGTGCCAGCAGTTACGGAGCGGGGCAGACAGATACGCAGTATTTT. Translating gives CASSYGAGQTDTQYF.

The CDR3: CASSLEGVPNEKLFF. The CDR3 DNA is TGCGCCAGCAGCTTGGAAGGGGTTCCTAATGAAAAACTGTTTTTT. This sequence joins TRBV5-1 and TRBJ1-4, with D perhaps TRBD1 (5 bases). Germline CDR1 reads SGHRS; CDR2 reads YFSETQ. Trimming cost V 0 bases and J 3 bases, with 9 bases left between them. The CDR3 consists of 15 residues.

The V call is TRBV5-1, the J call TRBJ2-1; D ambiguous. Trimming left V 2 bases short and J 4 bases short, with 7 bases between. Germline-derived CDR1 and CDR2 are SGHRS and YFSETQ. This CDR3 has 13 residues. The CDR3 coding sequence is TGCGCCAGCAGCTTAGACGGTTACAATGAGCAGTTCTTC. Translated: CASSLDGYNEQFF.

This clone was counted between two and nine times. The rearrangement links TRBV9 to TRBJ2-5; D unclear. The CDR3 covers 13 residues. The V end lost 1 base, the J end lost 7 bases, and 11 bases lay between the germline ends. Germline-derived CDR1 and CDR2 are SGDLS and YYNGEE. In DNA, the CDR3 is TGTGCCAGCAGCGTAACCGGTCTGGGGACCCAGTACTTC. This translates into CASSVTGLGTQYF.

The chain is built from TRBV7-2 and TRBJ2-7; 10 bases fit TRBD1. CDR1 is SGHTA and CDR2 is FQGNSA in the germline V gene. The CDR3 consists of 14 residues. V shed 4 bases, J shed 3 bases, and the junction held 3 bases outside the gene matches. Here the CDR3 DNA reads TGTGCCAGCAGCTCCCGGGACAGGGGCTACGAGCAGTACTTC. Amino acids: CASSSRDRGYEQYF.

The chain joins TRBV28 to TRBJ1-4; D is unclear. CDR1 and CDR2 (germline): MDHEN, SYDVKM. The CDR3 runs to 12 residues. V lost 10 bases, J lost 4 bases, and 10 bases lay in between. CDR3 in amino acids: CATAGNNEKLFF. For the CDR3, the DNA is TGTGCCACCGCGGGGAATAATGAAAAACTGTTTTTT.

This clone was seen only a few times. The chain couples TRBV10-3 to TRBJ1-4, with a possible D match to TRBD1 (5 bases). V was trimmed by 8 bases and J by 7 bases, leaving 14 bases between them. Germline V gene data show CDR1 as ENHRY and CDR2 as SYGVKD. The CDR3 spans 13 residues. As DNA, the CDR3 is TGTGCCATCGGCCGGGGGTCGGCTGAAAAACTGTTTTTT. Its translation is CAIGRGSAEKLFF.